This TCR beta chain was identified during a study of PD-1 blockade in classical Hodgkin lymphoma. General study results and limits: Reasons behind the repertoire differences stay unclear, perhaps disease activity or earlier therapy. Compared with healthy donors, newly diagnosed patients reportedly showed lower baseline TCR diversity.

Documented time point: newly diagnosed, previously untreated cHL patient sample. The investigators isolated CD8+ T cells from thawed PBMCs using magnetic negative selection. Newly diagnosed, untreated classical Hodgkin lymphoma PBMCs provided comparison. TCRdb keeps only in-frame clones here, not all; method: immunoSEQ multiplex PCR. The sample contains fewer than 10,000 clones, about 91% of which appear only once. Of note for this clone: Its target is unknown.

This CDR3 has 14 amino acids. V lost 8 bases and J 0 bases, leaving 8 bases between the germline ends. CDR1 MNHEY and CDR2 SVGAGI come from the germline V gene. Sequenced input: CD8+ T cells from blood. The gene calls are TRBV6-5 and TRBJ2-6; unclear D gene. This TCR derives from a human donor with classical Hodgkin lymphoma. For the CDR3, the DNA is TGTGCCAGCTCGCAGATCTCTGGGGCCAACGTCCTGACTTTC. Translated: CASSQISGANVLTF.